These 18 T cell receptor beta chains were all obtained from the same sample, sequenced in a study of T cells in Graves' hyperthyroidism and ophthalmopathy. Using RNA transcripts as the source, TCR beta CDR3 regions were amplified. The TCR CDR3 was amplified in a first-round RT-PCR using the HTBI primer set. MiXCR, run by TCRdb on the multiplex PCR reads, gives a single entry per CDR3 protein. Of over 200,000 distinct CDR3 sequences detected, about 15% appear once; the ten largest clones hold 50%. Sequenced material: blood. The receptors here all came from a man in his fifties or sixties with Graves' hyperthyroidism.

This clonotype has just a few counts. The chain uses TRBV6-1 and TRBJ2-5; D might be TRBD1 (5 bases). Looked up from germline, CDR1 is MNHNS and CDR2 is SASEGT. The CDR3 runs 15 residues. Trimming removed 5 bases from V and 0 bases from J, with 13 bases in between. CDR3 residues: CASSNARQNQETQYF. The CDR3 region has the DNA TGTGCCAGCAGTAACGCCCGACAGAACCAAGAGACCCAGTACTTC.

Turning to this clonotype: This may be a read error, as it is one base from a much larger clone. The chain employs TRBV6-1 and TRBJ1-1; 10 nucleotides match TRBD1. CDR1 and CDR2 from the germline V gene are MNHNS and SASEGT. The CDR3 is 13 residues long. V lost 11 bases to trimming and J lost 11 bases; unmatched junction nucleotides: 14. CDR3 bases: TGTGCCGGCATCACGACAGGGGGCGCGAGGGCTTTCTTT. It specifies CAGITTGGARAFF.

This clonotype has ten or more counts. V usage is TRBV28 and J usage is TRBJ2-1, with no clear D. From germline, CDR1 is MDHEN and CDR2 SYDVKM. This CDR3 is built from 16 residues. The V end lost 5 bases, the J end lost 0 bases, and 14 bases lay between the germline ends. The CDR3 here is CASSPDTESSYNEQFF. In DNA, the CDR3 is TGTGCCAGCAGTCCCGATACTGAGAGCTCCTACAATGAGCAGTTCTTC.

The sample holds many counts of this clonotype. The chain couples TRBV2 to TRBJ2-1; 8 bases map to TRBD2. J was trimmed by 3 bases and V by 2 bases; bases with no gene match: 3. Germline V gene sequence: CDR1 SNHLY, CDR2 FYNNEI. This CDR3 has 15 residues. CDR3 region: CASSEREGHYNEQFF. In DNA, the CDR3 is TGTGCCAGCAGTGAACGGGAGGGCCACTACAATGAGCAGTTCTTC.

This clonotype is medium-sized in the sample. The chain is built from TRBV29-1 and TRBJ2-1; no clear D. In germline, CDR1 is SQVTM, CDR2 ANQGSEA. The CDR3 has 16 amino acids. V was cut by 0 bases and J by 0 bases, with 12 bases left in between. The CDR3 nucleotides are TGCAGCGTTGAAGATCCAGGTCAAAGCTCCTACAATGAGCAGTTCTTC. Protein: CSVEDPGQSSYNEQFF.

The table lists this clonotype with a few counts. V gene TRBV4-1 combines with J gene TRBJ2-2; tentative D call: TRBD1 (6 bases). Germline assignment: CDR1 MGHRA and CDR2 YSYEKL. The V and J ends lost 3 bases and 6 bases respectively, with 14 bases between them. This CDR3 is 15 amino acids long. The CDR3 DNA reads TGCGCCAGCAGCCAGGAACAGGGTCTCGCCGGGGAGCTGTTTTTT. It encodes CASSQEQGLAGELFF.

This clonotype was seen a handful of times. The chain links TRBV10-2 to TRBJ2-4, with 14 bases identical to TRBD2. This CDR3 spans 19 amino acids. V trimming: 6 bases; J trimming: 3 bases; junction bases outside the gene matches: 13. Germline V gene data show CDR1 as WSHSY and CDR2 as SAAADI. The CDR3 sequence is CASSRSGLAGEGSKNIQYF. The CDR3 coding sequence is TGCGCCAGCAGCCGTTCGGGACTAGCGGGAGAGGGTAGCAAAAACATTCAGTACTTC.

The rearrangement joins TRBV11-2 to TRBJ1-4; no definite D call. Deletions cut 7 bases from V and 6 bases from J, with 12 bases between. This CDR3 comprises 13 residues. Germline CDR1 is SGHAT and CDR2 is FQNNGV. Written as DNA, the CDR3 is TGTGCCAGCACCTCCGGAGGAGATGAAAAACTGTTTTTT. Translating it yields CASTSGGDEKLFF.

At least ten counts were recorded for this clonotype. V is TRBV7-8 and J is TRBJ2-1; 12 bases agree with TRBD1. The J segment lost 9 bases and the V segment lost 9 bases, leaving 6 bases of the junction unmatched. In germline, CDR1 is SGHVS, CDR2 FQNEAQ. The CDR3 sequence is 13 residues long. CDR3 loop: CASRGTGGLEQFF. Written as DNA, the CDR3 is TGTGCCAGTCGGGGGACAGGGGGCCTTGAGCAGTTCTTC.

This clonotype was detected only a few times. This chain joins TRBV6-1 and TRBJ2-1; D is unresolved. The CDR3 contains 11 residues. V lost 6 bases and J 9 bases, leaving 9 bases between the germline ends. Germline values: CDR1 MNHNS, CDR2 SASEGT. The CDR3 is CASRGEVEQFF. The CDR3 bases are TGTGCCAGCAGAGGCGAGGTTGAGCAGTTCTTC.

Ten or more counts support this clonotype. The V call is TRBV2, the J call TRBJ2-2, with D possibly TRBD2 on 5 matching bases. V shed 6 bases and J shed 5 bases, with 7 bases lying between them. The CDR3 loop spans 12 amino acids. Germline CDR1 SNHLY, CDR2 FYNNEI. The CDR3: CASSGETGELFF. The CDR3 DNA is TGTGCCAGCAGCGGGGAGACCGGGGAGCTGTTTTTT.

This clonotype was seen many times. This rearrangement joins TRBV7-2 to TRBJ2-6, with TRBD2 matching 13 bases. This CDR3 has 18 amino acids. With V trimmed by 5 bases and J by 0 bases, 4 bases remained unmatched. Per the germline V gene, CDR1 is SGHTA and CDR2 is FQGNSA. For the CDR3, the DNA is TGTGCCAGCAGCCGTTGGACTAGCGGGAGCTCTGGGGCCAACGTCCTGACTTTC. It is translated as CASSRWTSGSSGANVLTF. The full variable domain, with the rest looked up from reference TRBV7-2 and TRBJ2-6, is GAGVSQSPSNKVTEKGKDVELRCDPISGHTALYWYRQSLGQGLEFLIYFQGNSAPDKSGLPSDRFSAERTGGSVSTLTIQRTQQEDSAVYLCASSRWTSGSSGANVLTFGAGSRLTVL.

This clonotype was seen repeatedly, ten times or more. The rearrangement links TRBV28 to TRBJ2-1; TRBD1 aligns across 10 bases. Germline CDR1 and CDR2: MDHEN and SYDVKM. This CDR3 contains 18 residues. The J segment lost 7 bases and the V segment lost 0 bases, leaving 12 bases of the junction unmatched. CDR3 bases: TGTGCCAGCAGTTTATGGACAGGGGGCACCAAGATCTGGAATGAGCAGTTCTTC. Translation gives CASSLWTGGTKIWNEQFF.

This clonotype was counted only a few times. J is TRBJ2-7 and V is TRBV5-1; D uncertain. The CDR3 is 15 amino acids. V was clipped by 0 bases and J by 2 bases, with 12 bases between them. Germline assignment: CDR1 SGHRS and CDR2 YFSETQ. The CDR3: CASSLGSPRTYEQYF. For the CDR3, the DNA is TGCGCCAGCAGCTTGGGGTCTCCGAGGACCTACGAGCAGTACTTC.

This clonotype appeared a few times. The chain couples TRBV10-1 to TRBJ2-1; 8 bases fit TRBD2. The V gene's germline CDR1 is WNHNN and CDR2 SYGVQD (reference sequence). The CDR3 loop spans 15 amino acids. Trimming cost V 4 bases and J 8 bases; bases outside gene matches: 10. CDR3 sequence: CASSGRTPGGYEQFF. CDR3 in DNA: TGCGCCAGCAGTGGTAGGACTCCGGGGGGGTATGAGCAGTTCTTC.

As DNA, the CDR3 is TGCGCCAGCAGCCAAGGCCCCCCAGGGGGAGGGCCCGCGGATCAGCAGTTCTTC. This encodes CASSQGPPGGGPADQQFF. The genes are TRBV4-1 and TRBJ2-1; D tentatively fits TRBD1 or TRBD2 (7 bases each). The length of the CDR3 is 18 residues. Trimming took off 1 base at V and 11 bases at J, with 27 bases between the two ends. CDR1 is MGHRA, CDR2 YSYEKL, per germline.

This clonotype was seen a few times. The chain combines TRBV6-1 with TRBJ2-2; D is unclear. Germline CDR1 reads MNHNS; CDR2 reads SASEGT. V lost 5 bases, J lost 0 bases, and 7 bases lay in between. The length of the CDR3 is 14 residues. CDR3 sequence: CASSYAPNTGELFF. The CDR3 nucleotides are TGTGCCAGCAGTTACGCGCCGAACACCGGGGAGCTGTTTTTT.

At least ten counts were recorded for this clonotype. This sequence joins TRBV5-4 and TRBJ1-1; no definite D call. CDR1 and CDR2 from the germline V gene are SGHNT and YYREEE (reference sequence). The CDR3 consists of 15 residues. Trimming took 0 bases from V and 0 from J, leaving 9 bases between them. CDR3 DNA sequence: TGTGCCAGCAGCTTGGGAGGTACCATGAACACTGAAGCTTTCTTT. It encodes CASSLGGTMNTEAFF. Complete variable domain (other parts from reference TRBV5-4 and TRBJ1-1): ETGVTQSPTHLIKTRGQQVTLRCSSQSGHNTVSWYQQALGQGPQFIFQYYREEENGRGNFPPRFSGLQFPNYSSELNVNALELDDSALYLCASSLGGTMNTEAFFGQGTRLTVV.